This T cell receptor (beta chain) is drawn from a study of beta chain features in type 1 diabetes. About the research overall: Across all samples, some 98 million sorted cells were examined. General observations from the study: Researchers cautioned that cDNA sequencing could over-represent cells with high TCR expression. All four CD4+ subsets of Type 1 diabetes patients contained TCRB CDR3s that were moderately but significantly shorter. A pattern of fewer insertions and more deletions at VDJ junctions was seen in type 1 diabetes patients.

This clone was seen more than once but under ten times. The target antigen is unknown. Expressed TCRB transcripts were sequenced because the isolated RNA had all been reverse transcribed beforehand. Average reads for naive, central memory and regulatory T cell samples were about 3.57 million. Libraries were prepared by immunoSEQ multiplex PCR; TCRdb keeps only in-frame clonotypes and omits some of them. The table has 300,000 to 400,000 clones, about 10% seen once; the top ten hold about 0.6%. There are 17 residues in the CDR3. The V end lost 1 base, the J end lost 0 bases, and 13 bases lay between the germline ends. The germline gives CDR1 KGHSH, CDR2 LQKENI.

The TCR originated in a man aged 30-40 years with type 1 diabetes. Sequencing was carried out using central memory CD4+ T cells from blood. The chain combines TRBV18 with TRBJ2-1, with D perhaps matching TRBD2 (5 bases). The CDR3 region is CASSPLPEDRSYNEQFF. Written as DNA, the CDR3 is TGTGCCAGCTCACCACTCCCGGAGGACCGCTCCTACAATGAGCAGTTCTTC.